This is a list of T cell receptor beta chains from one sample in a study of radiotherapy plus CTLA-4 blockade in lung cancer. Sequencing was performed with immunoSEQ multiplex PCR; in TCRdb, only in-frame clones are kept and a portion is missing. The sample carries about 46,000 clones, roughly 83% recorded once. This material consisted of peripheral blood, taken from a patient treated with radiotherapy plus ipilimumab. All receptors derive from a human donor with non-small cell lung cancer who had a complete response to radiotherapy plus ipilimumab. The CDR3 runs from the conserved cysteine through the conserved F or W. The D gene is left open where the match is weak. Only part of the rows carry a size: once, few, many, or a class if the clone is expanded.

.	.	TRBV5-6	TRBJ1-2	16	TGTGCCAGCAGCTTGATTCGGGAAGCTACTAACTATGGCTACACCTTC	CASSLIREATNYGYTF
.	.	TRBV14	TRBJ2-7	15	TGTGCCAGCAGCCCGCACGCGACACTAGCCTACGAGCAGTACTTC	CASSPHATLAYEQYF
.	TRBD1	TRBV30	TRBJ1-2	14	TGTGCCTGGGACGTGGACAGGCCTCGTGCTGGCTACACCTTC	CAWDVDRPRAGYTF
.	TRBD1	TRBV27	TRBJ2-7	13	TGTGCCAGCAGATCCTACAGGGGCGCCGAGCAGTACTTC	CASRSYRGAEQYF
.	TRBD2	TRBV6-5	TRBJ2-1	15	TGTGCCAGCAGTTACGCGGGAGGGCGCTACAATGAGCAGTTCTTC	CASSYAGGRYNEQFF
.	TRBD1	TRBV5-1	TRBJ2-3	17	TGCGCCAGCAGCTCGCGAGGGGCGGACAGGGGAACAGATACGCAGTATTTT	CASSSRGADRGTDTQYF
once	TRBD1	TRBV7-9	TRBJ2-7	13	TGTGCCAGCGACCTGGGGACAGCCTACGAGCAGTACTTC	CASDLGTAYEQYF
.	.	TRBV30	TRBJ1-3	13	TGTGCCTGGAGTCAACAGACAGGAAACACCATATATTTT	CAWSQQTGNTIYF
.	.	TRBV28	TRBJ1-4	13	TGTGCCGCGGGGGGCAGGGTAAATGAAAAACTGTTTTTT	CAAGGRVNEKLFF
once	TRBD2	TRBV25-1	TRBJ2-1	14	TGTGCCAGCAGTTCTAGCGGGGGGTACAATGAGCAGTTCTTC	CASSSSGGYNEQFF
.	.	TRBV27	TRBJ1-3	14	TGTGCCAGCAGCGGACAGTCCTCTGGAAACACCATATATTTT	CASSGQSSGNTIYF
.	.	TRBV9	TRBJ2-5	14	TGTGCCAGCAGCGTAGGGGGGCAGCAAGAGACCCAGTACTTC	CASSVGGQQETQYF
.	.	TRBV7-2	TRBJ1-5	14	TGTGCCAGCAGCTCCCGACAGAGCCAAGGGCCCCAGCATTTT	CASSSRQSQGPQHF
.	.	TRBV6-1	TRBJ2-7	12	TGTGCCAGCACCCGGGGAAGGTACGAGCAGTACTTC	CASTRGRYEQYF
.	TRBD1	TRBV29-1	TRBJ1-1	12	TGCAGCTACACCGGGACAGGATTTGAAGCTTTCTTT	CSYTGTGFEAFF
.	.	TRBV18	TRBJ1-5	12	TGTGCCAGCTCACGCCCTACGGAGCCCCAGCATTTT	CASSRPTEPQHF
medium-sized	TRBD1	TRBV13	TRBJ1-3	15	TGTGCCAGCAGTTCCGGACAGGGGAAGGGAAACACCATATATTTT	CASSSGQGKGNTIYF
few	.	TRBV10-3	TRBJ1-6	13	TGTGCCATCAGTGACAGTTATAATTCACCCCTCCACTTT	CAISDSYNSPLHF
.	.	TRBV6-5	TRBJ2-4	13	TGTGCCAGCAGTTACTCCACAGGAAACATTCAGTACTTC	CASSYSTGNIQYF
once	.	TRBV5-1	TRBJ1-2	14	TGCGCCAGCAGCTTGGCCGGGGGGTTAGGTGGCTACACCTTC	CASSLAGGLGGYTF
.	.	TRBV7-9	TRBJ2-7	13	TGTGCCAGCAGACCCGTCGCGGCCTACGAGCAGTACTTC	CASRPVAAYEQYF
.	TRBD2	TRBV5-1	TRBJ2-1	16	TGCGCCAGCAGCTCTAGCGGGGGGGCCTCCTACAATGAGCAGTTCTTC	CASSSSGGASYNEQFF
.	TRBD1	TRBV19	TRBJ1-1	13	TGTGCCAGTATGGGACAGGGGAACACTGAAGCTTTCTTT	CASMGQGNTEAFF
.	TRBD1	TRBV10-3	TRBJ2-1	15	TGTGCCATCAGTGAGCGACAGGGGTTGGACAATGAGCAGTTCTTC	CAISERQGLDNEQFF
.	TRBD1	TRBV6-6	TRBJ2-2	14	TGTGCCAGCAGGCGACAGGGGAACACCGGGGAGCTGTTTTTT	CASRRQGNTGELFF
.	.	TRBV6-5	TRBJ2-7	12	TGTGCCAGTTGGGGGCCGGGAAACGAGCAGTACTTC	CASWGPGNEQYF
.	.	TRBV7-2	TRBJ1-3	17	TGTGCCAGCAGCTCCCTCGTCGGACAGTACTCTGGAAACACCATATATTTT	CASSSLVGQYSGNTIYF
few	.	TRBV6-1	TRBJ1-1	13	TGTGCCAGCATATTAGGCAGGAGGACTGAAGCTTTCTTT	CASILGRRTEAFF
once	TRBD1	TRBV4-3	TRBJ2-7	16	TGCGCCAGCAGCCAAGATCCGGGACAGGGGGCTTACGAGCAGTACTTC	CASSQDPGQGAYEQYF
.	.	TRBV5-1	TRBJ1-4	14	TGCGCCAGCAGCCCCGGGCAGGGTGTTGAAAAACTGTTTTTT	CASSPGQGVEKLFF
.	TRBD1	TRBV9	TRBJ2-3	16	TGTGCCAGCAGCCTCGACAGGGGAGGTGAAACAGATACGCAGTATTTT	CASSLDRGGETDTQYF
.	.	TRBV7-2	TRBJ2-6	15	TGTGCCAGCAGCCTACGATCGTCTGGGGCCAACGTCCTGACTTTC	CASSLRSSGANVLTF
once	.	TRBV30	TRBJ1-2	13	TGTGCCTGGAGTGTAAAAGGGACTCGTAGCTACACCTTC	CAWSVKGTRSYTF
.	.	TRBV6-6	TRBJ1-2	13	TGTGCCAGCAGTTACTGGCAGGGCGAAGGCTACACCTTC	CASSYWQGEGYTF
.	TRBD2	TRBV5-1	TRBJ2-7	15	TGCGCCAGCAGCCCCGCGGGGGGGTCGATCTACGAGCAGTACTTC	CASSPAGGSIYEQYF
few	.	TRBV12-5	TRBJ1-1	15	TGTGCTAGTGGTTTGGTACTGGGGAGGAACACTGAAGCTTTCTTT	CASGLVLGRNTEAFF
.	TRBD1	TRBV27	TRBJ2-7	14	TGTGCCAGCAGTATCGACAGGGGGTCCTGCGAGCAGTACTTC	CASSIDRGSCEQYF
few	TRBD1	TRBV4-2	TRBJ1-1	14	TGTGCCAGCAGCCACAGGGGGTTGGGGGCTGAAGCTTTCTTT	CASSHRGLGAEAFF
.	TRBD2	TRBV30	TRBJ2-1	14	TGTGCCTGGACCGGACTAGTCTACACGAATGAGCAGTTCTTC	CAWTGLVYTNEQFF
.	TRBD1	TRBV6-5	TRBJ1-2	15	TGTGCCAGCAGTTTGGAAGGGGGCGCGGACTATGGCTACACCTTC	CASSLEGGADYGYTF
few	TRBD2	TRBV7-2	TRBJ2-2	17	TGTGCCAGCAGCTTAGCGCGGGGAGGGACGAACACCGGGGAGCTGTTTTTT	CASSLARGGTNTGELFF
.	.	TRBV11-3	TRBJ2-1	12	TGTGCCAGCAGCTGGGACTCCAATGAGCAGTTCTTC	CASSWDSNEQFF
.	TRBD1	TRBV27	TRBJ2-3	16	TGTGCCAGCAGTCCCAGGACAGGGGGCAAAGCAGATACGCAGTATTTT	CASSPRTGGKADTQYF
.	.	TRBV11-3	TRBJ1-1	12	TGTGCCAGCAGCTTTGGAGGCACTGAAGCTTTCTTT	CASSFGGTEAFF
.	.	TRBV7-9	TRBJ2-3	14	TGTGCCAGCAGCGCCTCCGGCCCGGAGGATACGCAGTATTTT	CASSASGPEDTQYF
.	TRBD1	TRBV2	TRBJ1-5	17	TGTGCCAGCACCCGGGAGGACAGGGGCGATATAGTTCAGCCCCAGCATTTT	CASTREDRGDIVQPQHF
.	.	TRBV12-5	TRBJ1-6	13	TGTGCTAGCCGGGACACCTATAATTCACCCCTCCACTTT	CASRDTYNSPLHF
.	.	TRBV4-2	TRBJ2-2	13	TGTGCCATCCTGGACAGCAACACCGGGGAGCTGTTTTTT	CAILDSNTGELFF
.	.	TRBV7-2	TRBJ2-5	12	TGTGCCAGCAGCCCCCAACAAGAGACCCAGTACTTC	CASSPQQETQYF
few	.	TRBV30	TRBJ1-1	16	TGTGCCTGGAGTCCGTTCATAGCAGAACAGAACACTGAAGCTTTCTTT	CAWSPFIAEQNTEAFF
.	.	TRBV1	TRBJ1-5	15	TGCACCACCTCGATCGGGACAGGGAGCAATCAGCCCCAGCATTTT	CTTSIGTGSNQPQHF
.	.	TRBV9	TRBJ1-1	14	TGTGCCAGCAGCCCAAGACAAGGGGGCACTGAAGCTTTCTTT	CASSPRQGGTEAFF
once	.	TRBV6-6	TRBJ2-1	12	TGTGCCAGCGGTTCGGGCTACAATGAGCAGTTCTTC	CASGSGYNEQFF
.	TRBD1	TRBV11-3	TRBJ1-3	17	TGTGCCAGCAGCGACACCGGGACAGGGGGCGTTGGAAACACCATATATTTT	CASSDTGTGGVGNTIYF
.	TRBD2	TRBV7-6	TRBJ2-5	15	TGTGCCAGCAGCATCGGAAGCGGGGGGAAAGAGACCCAGTACTTC	CASSIGSGGKETQYF